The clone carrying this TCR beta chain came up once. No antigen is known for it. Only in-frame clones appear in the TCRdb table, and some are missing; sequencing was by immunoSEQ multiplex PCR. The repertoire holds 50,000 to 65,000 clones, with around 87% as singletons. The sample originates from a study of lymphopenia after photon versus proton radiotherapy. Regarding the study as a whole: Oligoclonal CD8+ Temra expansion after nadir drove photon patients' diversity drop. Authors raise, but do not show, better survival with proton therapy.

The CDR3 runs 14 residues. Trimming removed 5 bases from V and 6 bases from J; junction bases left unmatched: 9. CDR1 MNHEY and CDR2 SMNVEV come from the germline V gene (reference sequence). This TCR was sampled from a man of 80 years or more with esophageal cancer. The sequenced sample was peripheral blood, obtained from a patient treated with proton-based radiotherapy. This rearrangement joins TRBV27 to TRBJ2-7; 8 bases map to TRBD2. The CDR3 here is CASSPWTSLGEQYF. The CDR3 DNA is TGTGCCAGCAGTCCTTGGACTAGCTTGGGCGAGCAGTACTTC.